This TCR beta chain is from a study of CD8+ T cells in alopecia areata. V lost 6 bases and J lost 3; bases outside the gene matches: 7. Germline loops: CDR1 MGHDK, CDR2 SYGVNS. CDR3 length equals 15 residues. This clone was counted a single time. cDNA prepared by RNA extraction and subsequent reverse transcription served as the template for sequencing. Assay used: immunoSEQ multiplex PCR; TCRdb lists only in-frame clones, some missing. The top ten clones hold approximately 4.8% of a sample with 150,000 to 200,000 clones, 55% of them seen once. This chain uses TRBV25-1 with TRBJ1-2; TRBD1 agrees at 10 bases. This clonotype was sampled from a human donor in good health. Source material: CD4+ T cells sorted from blood. CDR3 in amino acids: CASRAAGTGDYGYTF. The CDR3 DNA sequence: TGTGCCAGCAGAGCTGCCGGGACAGGGGACTATGGCTACACCTTC.